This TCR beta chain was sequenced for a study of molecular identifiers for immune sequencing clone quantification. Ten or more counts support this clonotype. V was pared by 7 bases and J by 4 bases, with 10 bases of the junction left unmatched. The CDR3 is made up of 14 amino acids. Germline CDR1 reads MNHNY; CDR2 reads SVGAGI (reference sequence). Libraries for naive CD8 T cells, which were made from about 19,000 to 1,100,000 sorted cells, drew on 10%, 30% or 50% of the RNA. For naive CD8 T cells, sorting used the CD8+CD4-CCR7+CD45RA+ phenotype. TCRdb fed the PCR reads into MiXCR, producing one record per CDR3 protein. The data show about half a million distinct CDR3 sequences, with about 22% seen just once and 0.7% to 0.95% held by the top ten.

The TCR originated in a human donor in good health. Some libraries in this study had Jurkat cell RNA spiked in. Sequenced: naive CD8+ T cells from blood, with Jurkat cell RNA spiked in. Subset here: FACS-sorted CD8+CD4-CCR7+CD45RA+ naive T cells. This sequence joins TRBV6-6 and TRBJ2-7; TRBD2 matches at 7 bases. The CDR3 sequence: CASTYGGSGYEQYF. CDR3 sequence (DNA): TGTGCCAGCACCTATGGCGGGAGTGGGTACGAGCAGTACTTC.